The rows below give T cell receptor beta chains drawn from one sample of a study of CD8 T cells in ankylosing spondylitis. MiXCR was run by TCRdb on the 5' RACE reads, yielding one entry per CDR3 protein. The sample carries 200,000 to 250,000 distinct CDR3 sequences, more than 9% recorded once. The specimen was blood, either unsorted or a sorted T cell fraction (not recorded which). The receptors shown here come from a male donor with ankylosing spondylitis or in good health (not recorded which). CDR3s include the opening cysteine and the closing phenylalanine or tryptophan. A D gene is named only where the DNA matches it firmly. Clone size appears in some rows only: once, few, many, or a class for an expanded clone.

>-|few|TRBJ2-7|TRBV5-1
TGCGCCAGCAGCTCGATAGACGAGCAGTACTTC
CASSSIDEQYF
>TRBD1|many|TRBJ1-2|TRBV28
TGTGCCAGCAGTCCCCTAACAGGGGGCGCGTACTATGGCTACACCTTC
CASSPLTGGAYYGYTF
>TRBD1|many|TRBJ1-2|TRBV5-1
TGCGCCAGCAGCGGAACAGGGGGCGCGGTTTATGGCTACACCTTC
CASSGTGGAVYGYTF
>-|many|TRBJ1-5|TRBV29-1
TGCAGCGTGGGAACGGATAGCAATCAGCCCCAGCATTTT
CSVGTDSNQPQHF
>-|-|TRBJ1-4|TRBV7-2
TGTGCCAGCAGCTCCTCCTCGACGACGGGGGAAAAACTGTTTTTT
CASSSSSTTGEKLFF
>-|many|TRBJ2-1|TRBV18
TGTGCCAGCTCCATGACAGAGGGCACCAATGAGCAGTTCTTC
CASSMTEGTNEQFF
>-|many|TRBJ2-2|TRBV27
TGTGCCAGCAGTTTTGGGCAGGTCGGAACCGGGGAGCTGTTTTTT
CASSFGQVGTGELFF
>-|-|TRBJ1-5|TRBV24-1
TGTGCCACCAGTGATAGTTTGCAGCCCCAGCATTTT
CATSDSLQPQHF
>-|many|TRBJ2-5|TRBV12-3/TRBV12-4
TGTGCCAGCAGTTTGTCCGAGAACCAAGAGACCCAGTACTTC
CASSLSENQETQYF
>-|many|TRBJ1-3|TRBV3-1
TGTGCCAGCAGCCAAGATCACCAGACCTCTGGAAACACCATATATTTT
CASSQDHQTSGNTIYF
>-|many|TRBJ1-1|TRBV20-1
TGCAGTGCAAAGACAGGTTCCTCGGAGACTGAAGCTTTCTTT
CSAKTGSSETEAFF
>-|-|TRBJ2-7|TRBV5-1
TGCGCCAGCGGCAGGACAGATGGACCCTACGAGCAGTACTTC
CASGRTDGPYEQYF
>TRBD1|many|TRBJ1-5|TRBV5-1
TGCGCCAGCAGCTTGGCCGGGACAGATCAGCCCCAGCATTTT
CASSLAGTDQPQHF
>-|many|TRBJ2-1|TRBV6-1
TGTGCCAGCAGTGGGTCGCAACTAGCCTACAATGAGCAGTTCTTC
CASSGSQLAYNEQFF
>TRBD1|few|TRBJ1-2|TRBV7-9
TGTGCCAGCAGCCCTCCGGGACAGGAGTCCTCTGGCTACACCTTC
CASSPPGQESSGYTF
>-|many|TRBJ2-3|TRBV3-1
TGTGCCAGCAGCCACACGGGAGATACGCAGTATTTT
CASSHTGDTQYF
>-|-|TRBJ2-5|TRBV11-3
TGTGCCAGCAGCTCCCGGACCGGGACCCAGTACTTC
CASSSRTGTQYF
>TRBD2|-|TRBJ2-1|TRBV6-1
TGTGCCAGCAGTGAATCGGGTCGGGGGGGCTACAATGAGCAGTTCTTC
CASSESGRGGYNEQFF
>TRBD1|many|TRBJ1-2|TRBV7-6
TGTGCCAGCAGCTCCGAAGAAACAGGGGGAAATGGCTACACCTTC
CASSSEETGGNGYTF
>-|-|TRBJ2-7|TRBV3-1
TGTGCCAGCAGCCTTGAAAGGGGCGAGCAGTACTTC
CASSLERGEQYF
>-|many|TRBJ2-3|TRBV20-1
TGCAGTGCTAGAACAACCCCGACAGATACGCAGTATTTT
CSARTTPTDTQYF
>-|-|TRBJ1-5|TRBV20-1
TGCAGTGCTAGAGATGAGGTTTCAGATCAGCCCCAGCATTTT
CSARDEVSDQPQHF
>TRBD1|many|TRBJ2-7|TRBV10-3
TGTGCCATCAGGGCCGTCTCGGGACAGGGGTACGAGCAGTACTTC
CAIRAVSGQGYEQYF
>-|-|TRBJ2-3|TRBV6-6
TGTGCCAGCAGTTACTCGACTGGGGATACGCAGTATTTT
CASSYSTGDTQYF
>-|few|TRBJ1-6|TRBV5-1
TGCGCCAGCAGCCCCCAAGGGGGGACAAATTCACCCCTCCACTTT
CASSPQGGTNSPLHF
>-|many|TRBJ2-3|TRBV9
TGTGCCAGCAGCGTAGAGGGGTCGGGTTTCACAGATACGCAGTATTTT
CASSVEGSGFTDTQYF
>TRBD1|many|TRBJ2-1|TRBV5-1
TGCGCCAGCAGCTTTCGGGACAGCGACTACAATGAGCAGTTCTTC
CASSFRDSDYNEQFF
>-|many|TRBJ2-5|TRBV29-1
TGCAGCCAACTAGTGCAAGAGACCCAGTACTTC
CSQLVQETQYF
>-|many|TRBJ1-2|TRBV20-1
TGCAGTGCCGCTTGGGGGGCCTATGGCTACACCTTC
CSAAWGAYGYTF
>-|many|TRBJ1-1|TRBV5-1
TGCGCCAGCAGCTTGGAGCTATTGAACACTGAAGCTTTCTTT
CASSLELLNTEAFF
>TRBD1|many|TRBJ1-1|TRBV29-1
TGCAGCGCCGAACGAGACAGGGTGAACACTGAAGCTTTCTTT
CSAERDRVNTEAFF
>TRBD2|many|TRBJ2-1|TRBV20-1
TGCAGTGCTGAACGCCTAGCGGGGTCCTACAATGAGCAGTTCTTC
CSAERLAGSYNEQFF
>-|many|TRBJ1-5|TRBV9
TGTGCCAGCAGCGTAGACAGCTATCAGCCCCAGCATTTT
CASSVDSYQPQHF
>-|-|TRBJ1-5|TRBV7-9
TGTGCCAGCAGCCCTTCGGACTGGGATCAGCCCCAGCATTTT
CASSPSDWDQPQHF
>-|few|TRBJ1-2|TRBV11-1
TGTGCCAGCAGCACTGTACCACAGGGCGATGGCTACACCTTC
CASSTVPQGDGYTF
>-|few|TRBJ2-1|TRBV24-1
TGTGCCACCAGTGATCCAACAGGGGAGGCGGACAATGAGCAGTTCTTC
CATSDPTGEADNEQFF
>-|many|TRBJ2-2|TRBV12-3/TRBV12-4
TGTGCCAGCAGTTACCAGGGTCAGTCCGGGGAGCTGTTTTTT
CASSYQGQSGELFF
>-|-|TRBJ2-2|TRBV20-1
TGCAGTGCCCAAGGACCAGGGACTCCCCGCGCCGGGGAGCTGTTTTTT
CSAQGPGTPRAGELFF
>-|many|TRBJ2-1|TRBV3-1
TGTGCCAGCAGCCTAGGAGGGGCTTCCTACAATGAGCAGTTCTTC
CASSLGGASYNEQFF
>TRBD1|-|TRBJ1-2|TRBV28
TGTGCCAGCATGGCCGGGACAGGGATTCGTGGCGACACCTTC
CASMAGTGIRGDTF
>-|many|TRBJ2-2|TRBV20-1
TGCAGTGCCCGACCGGCTTCGGCCGGGGAGCTGTTTTTT
CSARPASAGELFF
>-|many|TRBJ2-1|TRBV3-1
TGTGCCAGCAGCCCGAAGGGGGTCAATGAGCAGTTCTTC
CASSPKGVNEQFF
>-|few|TRBJ1-1|TRBV30
TGTGCCTGGAGTCGAGGGTCGTACACTGAAGCTTTCTTT
CAWSRGSYTEAFF
>-|few|TRBJ1-2|TRBV20-1
TGCAGTGCCCCTATGGATAACTATGGCTACACCTTC
CSAPMDNYGYTF
>TRBD1|-|TRBJ1-1|TRBV5-1
TGCGCCAGCAGCACCCAGACAGGGGCGACTGAAGCTTTCTTT
CASSTQTGATEAFF
>-|many|TRBJ2-1|TRBV7-9
TGTGCCAGCAGCTCGTGGGACGATCCTCTGGATGAGCAGTTCTTC
CASSSWDDPLDEQFF
>TRBD2|many|TRBJ2-1|TRBV20-1
TGCAGTGCTGGGGAGACTAGCGGGGCCATCAATGAGCAGTTCTTC
CSAGETSGAINEQFF
>-|few|TRBJ1-6|TRBV15
TGTGCCACCAGCAGAGAACAGGACGTGTCACCCCTCCACTTT
CATSREQDVSPLHF
>-|many|TRBJ1-4|TRBV7-6
TGTGCCAGCAGCGCCCAGGGTGAAAAACTGTTTTTT
CASSAQGEKLFF
>-|many|TRBJ1-5|TRBV12-3/TRBV12-4
TGTGCCAGCAGTTACCAGGGGAGCAATCAGCCCCAGCATTTT
CASSYQGSNQPQHF
>-|many|TRBJ2-4|TRBV5-1
TGCGCCAGCAGCCTGACAGGTGATAAAAACATTCAGTACTTC
CASSLTGDKNIQYF
>-|many|TRBJ2-5|TRBV5-1
TGCGCCAGCAGCTCCGGTACAGGATTCTCGGGAGAGACCCAGTACTTC
CASSSGTGFSGETQYF
>-|many|TRBJ2-5|TRBV12-3/TRBV12-4
TGTGCCAGCAGTTTGAACCAGAGAGAGACCCAGTACTTC
CASSLNQRETQYF
>TRBD2|many|TRBJ2-6|TRBV29-1
TGCAGCGTTGTAGGCGGGAGCTCTGGGGCCAACGTCCTGACTTTC
CSVVGGSSGANVLTF